The clone carrying this T cell receptor (beta chain) came up a few times. This may arise from a read error, as a much more abundant clone is one base away. Amplified TCR beta CDR3 regions derived from RNA transcripts. The TCR CDR3 was amplified in a first-round RT-PCR using the HTBI primer set. MiXCR, run by TCRdb on the multiplex PCR reads, gives a single entry per CDR3 protein. The sample records 700,000 or so distinct CDR3 sequences, approximately 15% being singletons. The source of the sample is a study of T cells in Graves' hyperthyroidism and ophthalmopathy. Ophthalmopathy patients had Clinical Activity Score at least 3, NOSPECS grade at least 4, duration under 3 months. Exclusion criteria comprised uncontrolled infection, other autoimmune disease, pregnancy or lactation. Sequencing input: blood. This clonotype was obtained from a woman aged 45-65 years with Graves' ophthalmopathy.

The CDR3 reads CATSRGLAGSYEQYF. The CDR3 DNA follows: TGTGCCACCAGCAGAGGACTAGCGGGAAGCTACGAGCAGTACTTC. The chain recombines TRBV15 with TRBJ2-7, with 11 positions matching TRBD2. The CDR3 consists of 15 residues. Germline V gene data show CDR1 as LNHNV and CDR2 as YYDKDF (reference sequence). V shed 1 base, J shed 3 bases, and the junction held 2 bases outside the gene matches.